The 5 T cell receptor beta chains below all came from one sample that was sequenced in a study of blood T cell repertoires in COVID-19. Assay: immunoSEQ multiplex PCR; the TCRdb copy retains only in-frame clones and omits some. Counted here are about 200,000 clones, almost 90% occurring once; the ten biggest clones make up 1.5% to 2%. Input material: peripheral blood. These receptors all stem from a man younger than 30 with active or convalescent COVID-19.

Only one count was recorded for this clone. The genes are TRBV5-5 and TRBJ1-3; unclear D gene. The length of the CDR3 is 13 residues. V lost 4 bases and J 8 bases, leaving 13 bases between the germline ends. Germline V gene lookup returns CDR1 SGHKS and CDR2 YYEKEE (reference sequence). The CDR3 DNA sequence: TGTGCCAGCAGCCCTCTGCCCGGGGACACCATATATTTT. Residues: CASSPLPGDTIYF.

The rearrangement joins TRBV27 to TRBJ2-1, with 9 nucleotides matching TRBD2. V was clipped by 6 bases and J by 7 bases; unmatched bases: 13. Germline V gene sequence: CDR1 MNHEY, CDR2 SMNVEV (reference sequence). The length of the CDR3 is 16 residues. The CDR3 loop is CASSPIAASGKNEQFF. The CDR3, as DNA: TGTGCCAGCAGCCCTATCGCGGCTAGCGGGAAAAATGAGCAGTTCTTC.

The gene calls are TRBV19 and TRBJ1-2; D is undetermined. This CDR3 is built from 13 residues. Germline CDR1 and CDR2: LNHDA and SQIVND (reference sequence). Between the trimmed V and J ends, which lost 7 bases and 3 bases, there was a span of 12 bases. The CDR3 DNA follows: TGTGCCAGTACCCCGGATCAGGACTATGGCTACACCTTC. As protein: CASTPDQDYGYTF.

V and J are TRBV6-6 and TRBJ1-5, with D uncertain. The CDR3 runs 13 residues. Trimming removed 7 bases from V and 4 bases from J, with 11 bases in between. Germline CDR1 MNHNY, CDR2 SVGAGI (reference sequence). The CDR3 protein is CASTLVRNQPQHF. As DNA, the CDR3 is TGTGCCAGCACCCTAGTTAGAAATCAGCCCCAGCATTTT.

The gene calls are TRBV7-2 and TRBJ2-5, with TRBD1 matching 8 bases. Losses at the gene ends were 2 bases for V and 5 bases for J; bases not matched to a gene: 13. This CDR3 is built from 17 residues. The germline V gene has CDR1 SGHTA and CDR2 FQGNSA. CDR3 region: CASSLFPTWTGSETQYF. For the CDR3, the DNA is TGTGCCAGCAGCTTATTCCCGACCTGGACAGGGTCGGAGACCCAGTACTTC.